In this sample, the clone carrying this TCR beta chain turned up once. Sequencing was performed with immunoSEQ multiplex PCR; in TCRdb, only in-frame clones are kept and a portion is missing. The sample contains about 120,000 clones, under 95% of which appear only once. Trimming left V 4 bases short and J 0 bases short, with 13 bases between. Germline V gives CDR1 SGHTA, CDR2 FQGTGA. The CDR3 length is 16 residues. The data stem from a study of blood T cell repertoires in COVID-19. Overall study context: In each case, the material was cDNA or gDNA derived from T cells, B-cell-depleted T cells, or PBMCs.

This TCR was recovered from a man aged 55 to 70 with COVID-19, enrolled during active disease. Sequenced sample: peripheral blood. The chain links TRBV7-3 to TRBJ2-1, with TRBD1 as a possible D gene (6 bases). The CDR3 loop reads CASSSTRDTSYNEQFF. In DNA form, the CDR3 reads TGTGCCAGCAGCTCTACCCGGGACACCTCCTACAATGAGCAGTTCTTC.